These 27 T cell receptor beta chains were all obtained from the same sample, sequenced in a study of STAT5B mutations in CD4+ large granular lymphocyte leukemia. TCRdb's table, derived via immunoSEQ multiplex PCR, lists solely in-frame clones and lacks some. The sample shows approximately 8,100 clones, about 70% of them seen only once. The sample comprised PBMCs. Source of these receptors: a woman aged 60-75 years with CD4+ T-cell large granular lymphocyte leukemia.

This sequence joins TRBV5-1 and TRBJ2-3; TRBD2 matches at 14 bases. Unmatched junction bases numbered 14, after V lost 6 bases and J lost 5 bases. CDR1 SGHRS and CDR2 YFSETQ come from the germline V gene. The length of the CDR3 is 18 residues. The CDR3 DNA reads TGCGCCAGCACCAGACTAGCGGGAGGGCCGGTGGCGGGAGATACGCAGTATTTT. It yields the protein CASTRLAGGPVAGDTQYF. Full variable domain (outside the CDR3, taken from reference TRBV5-1 and TRBJ2-3): KAGVTQTPRYLIKTRGQQVTLSCSPISGHRSVSWYQQTPGQGLQFLFEYFSETQRNKGNFPGRFSGRQFSNSRSEMNVSTLELGDSALYLCASTRLAGGPVAGDTQYFGPGTRLTVL.

This clone was counted a few times. V and J are TRBV14 and TRBJ2-7; D perhaps matches TRBD2 (6 bases). The CDR3 loop spans 12 amino acids. Between the trimmed V and J ends, which lost 4 bases and 2 bases, there was a span of 6 bases. The germline V gene encodes CDR1 SGHDN and CDR2 FVKESK. CDR3 protein: CASSPGAYEQYF. CDR3 nucleotides: TGTGCCAGCAGCCCGGGGGCCTACGAGCAGTACTTC.

The chain uses TRBV7-9 and TRBJ2-3, with a possible D match to TRBD2 (5 bases). Germline CDR1 reads SEHNR; CDR2 reads FQNEAQ (reference sequence). This CDR3 spans 15 amino acids. Trimming cost V 3 bases and J 6 bases, with 16 bases left between them. As DNA, the CDR3 is TGTGCCAGCAGCTTCCGTAGCGCTTCGGGCGATACGCAGTATTTT. It translates to CASSFRSASGDTQYF.

In its sample, this clone was seen once. The CDR3 spells CSAREDNEQFF. The CDR3 coding sequence is TGCAGTGCTAGGGAGGACAATGAGCAGTTCTTC. V gene TRBV20-1 combines with J gene TRBJ2-1; D is perhaps TRBD2 (5 bases). V was trimmed by 3 bases and J by 5 bases, leaving 5 bases between them. The germline V gene has CDR1 DFQATT and CDR2 SNEGSKA (reference sequence). The CDR3 spans 11 residues.

This chain joins TRBV11-2 and TRBJ1-1; D ambiguous. The CDR3 extends over 14 amino acids. The germline V gene has CDR1 SGHAT and CDR2 FQNNGV. The V end lost 2 bases, the J end lost 1 base, and 8 bases lay between the germline ends. This CDR3 reads CASSLIPGNTEAFF. CDR3 nucleotides: TGTGCCAGCAGCTTAATTCCAGGGAACACTGAAGCTTTCTTT.

The chain carries TRBV5-1 and TRBJ1-2; D possibly corresponds to TRBD1 (6 bases). V lost 1 base to trimming and J lost 7 bases, with 11 bases between them. This CDR3 has 13 residues. CDR1 is SGHRS, CDR2 YFSETQ, per germline. CDR3 coding DNA: TGCGCCAGCAGCTTGCAGGGGAAGTCTGGCTACACCTTC. Protein product: CASSLQGKSGYTF.

Notes on this clone: At the DNA level, this CDR3 is encoded by other sequences in the same sample as well. The chain carries TRBV7-9 and TRBJ2-5, with D possibly being TRBD2 (6 bases). V gave up 5 bases and J gave up 5 bases, with 9 bases separating them. The germline V gene has CDR1 SEHNR and CDR2 FQNEAQ (reference sequence). This CDR3 spans 12 amino acids. Here the CDR3 reads CASSQEGETQYF. Here the CDR3 DNA reads TGTGCCAGCAGCCAGGAGGGGGAGACCCAGTACTTC.

This clone was counted only a few times. V is TRBV7-2 and J is TRBJ2-7; tentatively, D is TRBD1 or TRBD2 (5 bases each). The CDR3 runs to 15 residues. Per the germline V gene, CDR1 is SGHTA and CDR2 is FQGNSA. Trimming left V 5 bases short and J 4 bases short, with 18 bases between. The DNA of the CDR3 is TGTGCCAGCAGCATTCGTCCGGGGCCCGATTACGAGCAGTACTTC. Translation: CASSIRPGPDYEQYF.

CDR3 bases: TGTGCCAGCAGCTTAGAGCCCAGACAAGAGACCCAGTACTTC. Translating gives CASSLEPRQETQYF. The genes are TRBV11-2 and TRBJ2-5; D gene uncertain. CDR1 and CDR2 from the germline V gene are SGHAT and FQNNGV. V was shortened by 0 bases and J by 2 bases, with 7 bases between the two germline ends. This CDR3 spans 14 amino acids.

Only one count was recorded for this clone. The rearrangement links TRBV28 to TRBJ2-7; TRBD2 agrees at 8 bases. The trim removed 3 bases at V and 0 bases at J, leaving 10 bases unmatched. Germline loops: CDR1 MDHEN, CDR2 SYDVKM. The CDR3 has 17 residues. The CDR3 reads CASSLGLDAFPSYEQYF. CDR3 nucleotide sequence: TGTGCCAGCAGTTTGGGACTAGATGCTTTCCCCTCCTACGAGCAGTACTTC.

This clone was picked up a small number of times. One junction end does not reproduce the germline sequence, and a read error may be involved. In DNA, the CDR3 is TGCAGTGCTAGAGGGTTCAGATTT. Translating it yields CSARGFRF. This rearrangement joins TRBV20-1 to TRBJ1-1, with D unclear. This CDR3 comprises 8 residues. Germline V CDR1 and CDR2: DFQATT, SNEGSKA (reference sequence).

This clone was recorded a few times. The chain is built from TRBV10-3 and TRBJ1-1, with a weak D call TRBD1 (6 bases). Germline CDR1 ENHRY, CDR2 SYGVKD. The ends were cut back, 5 bases at V and 5 bases at J, with 12 bases in the middle. The CDR3 consists of 13 residues. DNA of the CDR3: TGTGCCATCAGTCCCCAGGGGAGGACTGAAGCTTTCTTT. Protein: CAISPQGRTEAFF.

This rearrangement joins TRBV6-5 to TRBJ1-1; D unresolved. V was pared by 0 bases and J by 10 bases, with 9 bases between. The V gene's germline CDR1 is MNHEY and CDR2 SVGAGI. CDR3 length: 12 residues. The CDR3, as DNA: TGTGCCAGCAGTTACTCCGGGGATATAGCTTTCTTT. Translating it yields CASSYSGDIAFF.

The chain is built from TRBV7-9 and TRBJ2-5, with TRBD2 identical over 7 bases. J gave up 2 bases and V 0 bases, and 0 bases lay outside the gene matches. Germline V lookup: CDR1 SEHNR, CDR2 FQNEAQ (reference sequence). The CDR3 is 14 residues long. The CDR3 here is CASSLAGGQETQYF. Written as DNA, the CDR3 is TGTGCCAGCAGCTTAGCCGGGGGGCAAGAGACCCAGTACTTC.

The V and J genes are TRBV30 and TRBJ2-1; TRBD2 aligns across 7 bases. This CDR3 is built from 14 residues. Germline V gene lookup returns CDR1 GTSNPN and CDR2 SVGIG (reference sequence). V was pared by 5 bases and J by 7 bases, with 11 bases of the junction left unmatched. CDR3 sequence: CAWGAGSRINEQFF. The CDR3 DNA is TGTGCCTGGGGAGCGGGGTCCCGAATTAATGAGCAGTTCTTC.

The V gene is TRBV19, the J gene TRBJ2-1, with D perhaps given as TRBD1 or TRBD2 (5 bases each). V dropped 3 bases and J dropped 9 bases, with 9 bases sitting between them. Germline values: CDR1 LNHDA, CDR2 SQIVND (reference sequence). This CDR3 region has 12 residues. CDR3 coding DNA: TGTGCCAGTAGTATTGGGGGAAGTGAGCAGTTCTTC. Amino acid sequence: CASSIGGSEQFF.

The CDR3 region is CASSLVKSNTEAFF. CDR3 coding DNA: TGTGCCAGCAGCTTAGTTAAATCTAACACTGAAGCTTTCTTT. The chain employs TRBV7-9 and TRBJ1-1; D gene ambiguous. V lost 1 base to trimming and J lost 2 bases, with 8 bases between them. CDR1 and CDR2 (germline): SEHNR, FQNEAQ (reference sequence). The CDR3 is made up of 14 amino acids.

The chain is built from TRBV6-1 and TRBJ1-5; D may be TRBD1 (6 bases). V was pared by 6 bases and J by 4 bases, with 10 bases between. Germline V gene sequence: CDR1 MNHNS, CDR2 SASEGT. The CDR3 extends over 13 amino acids. CDR3 in amino acids: CASRDRINQPQHF. The CDR3 nucleotides read TGTGCCAGCAGGGACAGAATTAATCAGCCCCAGCATTTT.

This chain connects TRBV29-1 to TRBJ1-5; no definite D call. Germline values: CDR1 SQVTM, CDR2 ANQGSEA. This CDR3 contains 14 residues. The V gene lost 1 base and the J gene lost 9 bases, with 16 bases spanning the gap. The CDR3 sequence is CSVEVTAGLGPQHF. Written as DNA, the CDR3 is TGCAGCGTTGAAGTTACGGCCGGACTGGGGCCCCAGCATTTT.

The CDR3 nucleotides read TGTGCCAGCAGACCTGAGGCGGAAACTGAAGCTTTCTTT. Amino acid sequence: CASRPEAETEAFF. V is TRBV12-1 and J is TRBJ1-1. TRBV12-1 is listed as a pseudogene. The CDR3 contains 13 residues.

J is TRBJ2-2 and V is TRBV12-5; a possible D gene is TRBD1 (6 bases). The length of the CDR3 is 16 residues. From germline, CDR1 is LGHNT and CDR2 FRNRAP. V gave up 5 bases and J gave up 0 bases, with 13 bases separating them. The CDR3 is CASGPSGAANTGELFF. CDR3 coding DNA: TGTGCTAGTGGTCCCTCAGGGGCAGCGAACACCGGGGAGCTGTTTTTT.

The chain couples TRBV10-3 to TRBJ1-5; weak D call: TRBD1 (6 bases). V was shortened by 3 bases and J by 4 bases, with 10 bases between the two germline ends. Germline V lookup: CDR1 ENHRY, CDR2 SYGVKD. This CDR3 has 14 residues. In DNA form, the CDR3 reads TGTGCCATCAGTGAAGGGACATTTAATCAGCCCCAGCATTTT. Protein sequence: CAISEGTFNQPQHF.

The CDR3 DNA sequence: TGTGCCAGTAGTTCGTGGACAGCTTTGGATTCACCCCTCCACTTT. It yields the protein CASSSWTALDSPLHF. The chain recombines TRBV19 with TRBJ1-6; perhaps TRBD1 as D (6 bases). Germline CDR1 LNHDA, CDR2 SQIVND (reference sequence). V was pared by 5 bases and J by 8 bases, with 16 bases between. The CDR3 sequence is 15 residues long.

The V and J genes are TRBV12-5 and TRBJ2-5; D remains unclear. CDR3 size: 14 residues. V lost 6 bases and J 5 bases, leaving 16 bases between the germline ends. Germline-derived CDR1 and CDR2 are LGHNT and FRNRAP. The CDR3 loop is CASGPLGPEETQYF. CDR3 bases: TGTGCTAGTGGCCCTCTTGGACCCGAGGAGACCCAGTACTTC.

The genes are TRBV27 and TRBJ2-1; TRBD2 matches at 10 bases. V lost 5 bases and J lost 7; bases outside the gene matches: 2. This CDR3 is 13 amino acids long. The germline V gene encodes CDR1 MNHEY and CDR2 SMNVEV (reference sequence). The CDR3 loop reads CASSSGRVNEQFF. Written as DNA, the CDR3 is TGTGCCAGCAGTAGCGGGAGGGTTAATGAGCAGTTCTTC.

This clone is a singleton in its sample. This chain connects TRBV6-5 to TRBJ2-2; 7 nucleotides align to TRBD2. Looked up from germline, CDR1 is MNHEY and CDR2 is SVGAGI. There are 15 residues in the CDR3. Losses at the gene ends were 2 bases for V and 6 bases for J; bases not matched to a gene: 6. The CDR3 here is CASSYRGLEAGELFF. The DNA for the CDR3 is TGTGCCAGCAGTTACCGCGGACTAGAGGCCGGGGAGCTGTTTTTT.

This chain joins TRBV10-1 and TRBJ2-3, with 7 positions matching TRBD2. V shed 5 bases, J shed 3 bases, and the junction held 8 bases outside the gene matches. CDR3 size: 15 residues. In germline, CDR1 is WNHNN, CDR2 SYGVQD (reference sequence). CDR3 nucleotides: TGCGCCAGCAGTTCCCCCGGACTAGGGACAGATACGCAGTATTTT. It is translated as CASSSPGLGTDTQYF.